Each of the 17 T cell receptor beta chains below was sequenced from the same sample in a study of blood T cell repertoires in COVID-19. Repertoires were generated with immunoSEQ multiplex PCR, while TCRdb's copy carries only in-frame clones and drops some. The sample holds more than 150,000 clones; roughly three quarters are singletons and the top ten take approximately 15%. Sequenced material: PBMCs or T cells enriched from blood (not recorded which). The receptors here all came from a man in his sixties who had been exposed to COVID-19.

V gene TRBV24-1 combines with J gene TRBJ2-5, with 9 bases lining up with TRBD1. V gave up 5 bases and J gave up 1 base; unmatched junction bases: 4. Germline CDR1 and CDR2: KGHDR and SFDVKD. The CDR3 consists of 15 residues. The CDR3, as DNA: TGTGCCACCAGTGGGGGACAGGGCCCCCAAGAGACCCAGTACTTC. It translates to CATSGGQGPQETQYF.

The J gene is TRBJ2-7, the V gene TRBV14, with 11 bases aligning to TRBD2. Trimming took 2 bases from V and 6 from J; bases not matched to a gene: 3. Germline CDR1 is SGHDN and CDR2 is FVKESK. The CDR3 runs to 14 residues. The CDR3 here is CASSQLAGGGEQYF. The DNA of the CDR3 is TGTGCCAGCAGCCAACTAGCGGGAGGTGGCGAGCAGTACTTC.

J is TRBJ2-5 and V is TRBV2; 12 nucleotides match TRBD2. Germline V gene sequence: CDR1 SNHLY, CDR2 FYNNEI. V dropped 8 bases and J dropped 3; count of bases not matched to a gene: 4. This CDR3 region has 14 residues. CDR3: CASRRLAGEETQYF. CDR3 in DNA: TGTGCCAGCCGTCGACTAGCGGGAGAAGAGACCCAGTACTTC.

The rearrangement joins TRBV20-1 to TRBJ2-5; D gene unclear. V dropped 6 bases and J dropped 0 bases, with 11 bases sitting between them. Germline V CDR1 and CDR2: DFQATT, SNEGSKA (reference sequence). CDR3 length equals 13 residues. The CDR3 here is CSASRGDQETQYF. The CDR3 DNA reads TGCAGTGCAAGTAGAGGAGACCAAGAGACCCAGTACTTC.

This rearrangement joins TRBV18 to TRBJ2-5; D might be TRBD2 (5 bases). The CDR3 is 12 residues long. V shed 2 bases and J shed 5 bases, with 6 bases lying between them. Germline loops: CDR1 KGHSH, CDR2 LQKENI. CDR3 DNA sequence: TGTGCCAGCTCACCAAAGCGGGAGACCCAGTACTTC. This translates into CASSPKRETQYF.

This clone was recorded once. V and J are TRBV7-3 and TRBJ2-5, with 14 positions matching TRBD2. The J segment lost 3 bases and the V segment lost 5 bases, leaving 2 bases of the junction unmatched. The CDR3 loop spans 15 amino acids. Germline-derived CDR1 and CDR2 are SGHTA and FQGTGA. CDR3 DNA sequence: TGTGCCAGCAGCCCGACTAGCGGGAGGGAAGAGACCCAGTACTTC. Protein: CASSPTSGREETQYF.

V usage is TRBV6-6 and J usage is TRBJ1-6, with 8 bases that match TRBD1. The ends lost 5 bases at V and 7 bases at J; junction bases unmatched: 10. Germline CDR1 reads MNHNY; CDR2 reads SVGAGI (reference sequence). CDR3 length equals 16 residues. In nucleotides, the CDR3 is TGTGCCAGCAGTCAGGGCTCACAGGGGGTAAATTCACCCCTCCACTTT. It encodes CASSQGSQGVNSPLHF.

The chain uses TRBV5-1 and TRBJ2-7; unclear D gene. Trimming left V 4 bases short and J 0 bases short, with 8 bases between. The CDR3 runs 13 residues. Germline CDR1 reads SGHRS; CDR2 reads YFSETQ. Written as DNA, the CDR3 is TGCGCCAGCAGCATCAGTCCCTCCTACGAGCAGTACTTC. It translates to CASSISPSYEQYF. Together with reference TRBV5-1 and TRBJ2-7, the CDR3 gives the full variable domain: KAGVTQTPRYLIKTRGQQVTLSCSPISGHRSVSWYQQTPGQGLQFLFEYFSETQRNKGNFPGRFSGRQFSNSRSEMNVSTLELGDSALYLCASSISPSYEQYFGPGTRLTVT.

This rearrangement joins TRBV12-5 to TRBJ2-1; 7 nucleotides agree with TRBD1. Germline assignment: CDR1 LGHNT and CDR2 FRNRAP. V lost 7 bases and J lost 3; bases outside the gene matches: 9. This CDR3 has 15 residues. CDR3 sequence: CASVGDRPVYNEQFF. CDR3 coding DNA: TGTGCTAGTGTTGGGGACAGACCAGTCTACAATGAGCAGTTCTTC.

This clone was recorded once. This rearrangement joins TRBV29-1 to TRBJ2-5; 7 nucleotides agree with TRBD2. Losses at the gene ends were 5 bases for V and 5 bases for J; bases not matched to a gene: 8. This CDR3 has 13 residues. Per germline, CDR1 SQVTM and CDR2 ANQGSEA. The CDR3 coding sequence is TGCAGCGTTCTCGCGGGAGTTCTGGAGACCCAGTACTTC. The encoded protein is CSVLAGVLETQYF. The variable domain in full, completed from reference TRBV29-1 and TRBJ2-5, reads SAVISQKPSRDICQRGTSLTIQCQVDSQVTMMFWYRQQPGQSLTLIATANQGSEATYESGFVIDKFPISRPNLTFSTLTVSNMSPEDSSIYLCSVLAGVLETQYFGPGTRLLVL.

The CDR3 DNA follows: TGTGCCAGCAGCTTAGAGGGGCGGGAGATACGACTGGAACAGTACTTC. It encodes CASSLEGREIRLEQYF. This chain connects TRBV11-3 to TRBJ2-7, with 7 bases lining up with TRBD2. The germline CDR1 and CDR2 sequences are SGHNT and YENEEA. The CDR3 runs to 16 residues. The V segment lost 0 bases and the J segment 10 bases; nucleotides outside the gene matches: 15.

The chain combines TRBV24-1 with TRBJ2-2; D might be TRBD1 (6 bases). V lost 5 bases, J lost 2 bases, and 20 bases lay in between. Germline V gene data show CDR1 as KGHDR and CDR2 as SFDVKD. This CDR3 spans 18 amino acids. The CDR3 bases are TGTGCCACCAGTGCCCCCGCCGGGACACGACTCAACACCGGGGAGCTGTTTTTT. Amino acid sequence: CATSAPAGTRLNTGELFF.

V gene TRBV30 combines with J gene TRBJ2-1, with 10 bases matching TRBD1. The ends lost 5 bases at V and 2 bases at J; junction bases unmatched: 6. The CDR3 length is 15 residues. The germline V gene has CDR1 GTSNPN and CDR2 SVGIG (reference sequence). CDR3 loop: CAWATGTGAYNEQFF. CDR3 in DNA: TGTGCCTGGGCCACCGGGACAGGGGCCTACAATGAGCAGTTCTTC.

This sequence joins TRBV6-6 and TRBJ1-5; 9 positions agree with TRBD1. The germline V gene has CDR1 MNHNY and CDR2 SVGAGI (reference sequence). The length of the CDR3 is 16 residues. Trimming removed 7 bases from V and 3 bases from J; junction bases left unmatched: 10. CDR3 sequence (DNA): TGTGCCAGCACCGGTCCGGGACAGGGCCCCAATCAGCCCCAGCATTTT. Protein product: CASTGPGQGPNQPQHF.

This chain uses TRBV3-1 (or the pseudogene TRBV3-2) with TRBJ2-7, with D hard to call. CDR1 and CDR2 (germline): LGHDT, YNNKEL (reference sequence). V lost 0 bases and J 1 base, leaving 4 bases between the germline ends. This CDR3 has 13 residues. CDR3 sequence reads: CASSQDQSYEQYF. CDR3 nucleotide sequence: TGTGCCAGCAGCCAAGATCAGTCCTACGAGCAGTACTTC.

V usage is TRBV24-1 and J usage is TRBJ1-4, with D possibly TRBD1 on 6 matching bases. Germline CDR1 is KGHDR and CDR2 is SFDVKD. The ends were cut back, 3 bases at V and 3 bases at J, with 13 bases in the middle. The CDR3 sequence is 16 residues long. This CDR3 reads CATSDPRGGSNEKLFF. CDR3 DNA: TGTGCCACCAGTGATCCAAGGGGGGGCTCTAATGAAAAACTGTTTTTT.

This chain uses TRBV30 with TRBJ1-2, with D perhaps TRBD1 (6 bases). Germline V gene sequence: CDR1 GTSNPN, CDR2 SVGIG (reference sequence). V lost 2 bases to trimming and J lost 8 bases, with 18 bases between them. There are 14 residues in the CDR3. The CDR3 DNA reads TGTGCCTGGAGTATGACGGGGGGCGTAGGGGGCTACACCTTC. Amino acids: CAWSMTGGVGGYTF.